The source of this TCR beta chain is a study of somatic mutations in cytotoxic T cells in rheumatoid arthritis. Across the whole study: Using a FACSAria II or Sony SH800, a portion of the V beta antibody-stained T-cell populations were flow-sorted at nearly 100% purity, and among those populations were V beta1+ cells that were then sequenced for TCRB.

Using positive magnetic bead selection on an AutoMACS, CD4+ and CD8+ cells were isolated, after which their purity was checked by flow cytometry. In the study's own analysis: Only a few patient CD8+ clones above 1% matched published virus-specific TCRB sequences. The table came from immunoSEQ multiplex PCR; TCRdb's copy has only in-frame clones and leaves some out. The DNA was the basis for D and trimming; V, J and clone size are from that table. The sample holds some 11,000 clones, approximately 82% seen once. The study, taken as a whole, reports: Each of about an eighth of the roughly 65 patients had a largest CD8+ clone that made up more than 20% of CD8+ cells.

A word on this clone: Its antigen is undetermined.

Germline CDR1 and CDR2: MDHEN and SYDVKM. CDR3 size: 15 residues. V lost 5 bases, J lost 2 bases, and 14 bases lay in between. The chain joins TRBV28 to TRBJ2-3, with a weak D call TRBD1 (6 bases). Source material: CD8+ T cells sorted from blood. This sequence was found in a woman aged 55-70 years with rheumatoid arthritis. For the CDR3, the DNA is TGTGCCAGCAGTCCGACAGGTTCCCCCACAGATACGCAGTATTTT. Its translation: CASSPTGSPTDTQYF.